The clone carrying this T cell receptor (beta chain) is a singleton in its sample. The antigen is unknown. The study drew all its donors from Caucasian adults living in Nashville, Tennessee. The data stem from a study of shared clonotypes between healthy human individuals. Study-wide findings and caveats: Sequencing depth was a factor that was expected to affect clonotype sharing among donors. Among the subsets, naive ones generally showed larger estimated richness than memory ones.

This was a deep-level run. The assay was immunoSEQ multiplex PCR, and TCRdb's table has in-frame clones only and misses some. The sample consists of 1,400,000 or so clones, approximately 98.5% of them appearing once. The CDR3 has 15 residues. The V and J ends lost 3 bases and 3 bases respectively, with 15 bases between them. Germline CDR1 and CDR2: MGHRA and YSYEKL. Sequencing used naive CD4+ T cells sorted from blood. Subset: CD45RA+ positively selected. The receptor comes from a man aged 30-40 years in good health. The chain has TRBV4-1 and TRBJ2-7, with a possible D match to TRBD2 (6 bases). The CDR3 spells CASSHLGSPNYEQYF. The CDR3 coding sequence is TGCGCCAGCAGCCACCTCGGGAGTCCCAACTACGAGCAGTACTTC.